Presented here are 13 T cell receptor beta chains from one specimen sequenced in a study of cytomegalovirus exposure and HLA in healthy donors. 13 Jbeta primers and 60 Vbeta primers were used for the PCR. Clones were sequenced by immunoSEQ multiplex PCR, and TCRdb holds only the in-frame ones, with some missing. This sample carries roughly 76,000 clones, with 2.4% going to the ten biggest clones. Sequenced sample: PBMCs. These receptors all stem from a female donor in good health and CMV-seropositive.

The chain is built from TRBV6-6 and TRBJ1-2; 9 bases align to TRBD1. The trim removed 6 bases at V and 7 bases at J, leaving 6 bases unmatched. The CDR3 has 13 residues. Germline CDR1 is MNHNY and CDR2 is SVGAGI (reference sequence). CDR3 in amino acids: CASSRGQGCGYTF. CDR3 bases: TGTGCCAGCAGCCGGGGACAGGGTTGTGGCTACACCTTC.

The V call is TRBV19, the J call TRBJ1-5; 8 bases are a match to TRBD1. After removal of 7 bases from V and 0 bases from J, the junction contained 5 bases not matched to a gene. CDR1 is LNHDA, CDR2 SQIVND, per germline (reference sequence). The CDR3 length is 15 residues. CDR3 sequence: CASKVDRDSNQPQHF. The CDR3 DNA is TGTGCCAGTAAGGTGGACAGGGATAGCAATCAGCCCCAGCATTTT.

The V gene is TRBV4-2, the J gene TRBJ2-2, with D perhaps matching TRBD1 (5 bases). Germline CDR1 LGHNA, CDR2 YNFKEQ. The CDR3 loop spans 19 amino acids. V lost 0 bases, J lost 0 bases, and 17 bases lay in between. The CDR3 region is CASSQDSSDETANTGELFF. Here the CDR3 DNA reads TGTGCCAGCAGCCAAGATTCAAGTGACGAGACAGCGAACACCGGGGAGCTGTTTTTT.

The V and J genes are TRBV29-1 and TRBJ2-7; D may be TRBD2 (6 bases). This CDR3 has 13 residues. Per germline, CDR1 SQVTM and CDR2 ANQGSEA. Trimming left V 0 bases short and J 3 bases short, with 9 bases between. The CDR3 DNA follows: TGCAGCGTTGAAGATGTCGGGGGCTACGAGCAGTACTTC. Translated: CSVEDVGGYEQYF.

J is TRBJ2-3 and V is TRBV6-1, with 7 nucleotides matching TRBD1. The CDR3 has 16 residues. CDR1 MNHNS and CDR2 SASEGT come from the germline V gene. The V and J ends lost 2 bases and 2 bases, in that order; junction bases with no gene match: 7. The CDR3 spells CASSELVGQPTDTQYF. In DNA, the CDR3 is TGTGCCAGCAGTGAACTGGTGGGACAGCCCACAGATACGCAGTATTTT.

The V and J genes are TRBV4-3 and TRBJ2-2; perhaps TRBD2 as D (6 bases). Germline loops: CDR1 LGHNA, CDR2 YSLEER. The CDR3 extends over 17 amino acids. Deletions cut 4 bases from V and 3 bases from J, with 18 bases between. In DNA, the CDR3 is TGCGCCAGCAGCCGAGACCCGTCGGGGGACGACACCGGGGAGCTGTTTTTT. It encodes CASSRDPSGDDTGELFF.

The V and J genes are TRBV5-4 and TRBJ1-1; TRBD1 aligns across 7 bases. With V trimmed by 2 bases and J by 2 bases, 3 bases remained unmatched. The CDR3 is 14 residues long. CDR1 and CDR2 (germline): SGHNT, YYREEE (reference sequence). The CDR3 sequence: CASSLGGTNTEAFF. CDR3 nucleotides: TGTGCCAGCAGCTTAGGGGGCACAAACACTGAAGCTTTCTTT.

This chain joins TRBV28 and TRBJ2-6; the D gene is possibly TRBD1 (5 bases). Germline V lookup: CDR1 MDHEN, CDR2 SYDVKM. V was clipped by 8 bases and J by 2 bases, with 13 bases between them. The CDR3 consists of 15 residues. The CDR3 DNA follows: TGTGCCAGCGGCTTCAGGGTCGCTGGGGCCAACGTCCTGACTTTC. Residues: CASGFRVAGANVLTF. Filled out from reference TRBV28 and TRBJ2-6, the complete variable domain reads DVKVTQSSRYLVKRTGEKVFLECVQDMDHENMFWYRQDPGLGLRLIYFSYDVKMKEKGDIPEGYSVSREKKERFSLILESASTNQTSMYLCASGFRVAGANVLTFGAGSRLTVL.

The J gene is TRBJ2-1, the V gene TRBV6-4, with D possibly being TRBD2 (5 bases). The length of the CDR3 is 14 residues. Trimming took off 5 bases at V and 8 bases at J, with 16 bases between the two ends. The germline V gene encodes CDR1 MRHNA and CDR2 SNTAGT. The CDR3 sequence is CASSPGNSSYEQFF. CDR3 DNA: TGTGCCAGCAGTCCCGGGAATAGCAGCTATGAGCAGTTCTTC.

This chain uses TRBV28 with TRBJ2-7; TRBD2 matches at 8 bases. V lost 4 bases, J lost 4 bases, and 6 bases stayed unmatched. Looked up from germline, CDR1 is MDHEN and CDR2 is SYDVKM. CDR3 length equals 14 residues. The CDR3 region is CASSYGTRIYEQYF. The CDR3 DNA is TGTGCCAGCAGTTACGGGACTAGAATTTACGAGCAGTACTTC. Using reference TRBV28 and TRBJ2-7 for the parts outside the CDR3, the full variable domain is DVKVTQSSRYLVKRTGEKVFLECVQDMDHENMFWYRQDPGLGLRLIYFSYDVKMKEKGDIPEGYSVSREKKERFSLILESASTNQTSMYLCASSYGTRIYEQYFGPGTRLTVT.

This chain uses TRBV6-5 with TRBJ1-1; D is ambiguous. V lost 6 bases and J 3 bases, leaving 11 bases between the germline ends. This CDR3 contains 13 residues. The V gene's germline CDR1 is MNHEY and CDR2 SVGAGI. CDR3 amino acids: CASSLTRDTEAFF. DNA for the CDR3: TGTGCCAGCAGCCTGACTAGGGACACTGAAGCTTTCTTT.

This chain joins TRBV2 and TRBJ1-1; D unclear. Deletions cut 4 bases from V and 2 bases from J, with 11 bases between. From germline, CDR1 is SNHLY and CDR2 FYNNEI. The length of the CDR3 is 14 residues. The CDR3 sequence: CASSAAQLNTEAFF. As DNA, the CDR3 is TGTGCCAGCAGTGCCGCACAGCTAAACACTGAAGCTTTCTTT.

The CDR3 region has the DNA TGTGCCAGCAGAAAAGACAGGGTAACATGGGGCTACACCTTC. Translated: CASRKDRVTWGYTF. The rearrangement joins TRBV28 to TRBJ1-2, with 7 bases fitting TRBD1. CDR3 length: 14 residues. Trimming cost V 6 bases and J 8 bases; bases outside gene matches: 12. CDR1 is MDHEN and CDR2 is SYDVKM in the germline V gene.